This TCR beta chain originates from a study of cytomegalovirus exposure and HLA in healthy donors. The germline V gene encodes CDR1 SNHLY and CDR2 FYNNEI. The CDR3 has 15 residues. The ends were cut back, 4 bases at V and 0 bases at J, with 9 bases in the middle. The PCR ran on 60 Vbeta and 13 Jbeta primers. Profiling relied on immunoSEQ multiplex PCR, and the TCRdb table lists in-frame clones only, not all of them. The table has around 110,000 clones, 70% to 75% seen once. The chain recombines TRBV2 with TRBJ2-2; D gene unclear. Sequencing input: PBMCs. The receptor was derived from a woman aged 18-30 years in good health and CMV-seronegative. The CDR3 is CASSGLRSNTGELFF. The CDR3 DNA sequence: TGTGCCAGCAGTGGCCTTCGGTCGAACACCGGGGAGCTGTTTTTT.